The 6 T cell receptor beta chains below come from one sample, sequenced in a study of blood T cell repertoires in COVID-19. Clones were sequenced by immunoSEQ multiplex PCR, and TCRdb holds only the in-frame ones, with some missing. The profile shows some 120,000 clones, around nine tenths of them singletons. The material sequenced was peripheral blood. These receptors were collected from a human donor in a cohort sampled during active COVID-19.

The count of this clone is one. The chain links TRBV5-1 to TRBJ1-1; 10 positions match TRBD1. Germline V gene sequence: CDR1 SGHRS, CDR2 YFSETQ. Trimming took 3 bases from V and 1 from J; bases not matched to a gene: 0. This CDR3 comprises 14 residues. The CDR3 DNA reads as TGCGCCAGCAGCTGGGACAGGGGGAACACTGAAGCTTTCTTT. Residues: CASSWDRGNTEAFF.

This clone turned up a few times. The rearrangement links TRBV15 to TRBJ1-6; 10 bases line up with TRBD1. There are 14 residues in the CDR3. From germline, CDR1 is LNHNV and CDR2 YYDKDF (reference sequence). V trimming: 8 bases; J trimming: 9 bases; junction bases outside the gene matches: 7. The CDR3 region has the DNA TGTGCCACCCGAATCGACAGGGGGCTTTCACCCCTCCACTTT. Residues: CATRIDRGLSPLHF. Based on the CDR3 plus reference TRBV15 and TRBJ1-6, the full variable domain is DAMVIQNPRYQVTQFGKPVTLSCSQTLNHNVMYWYQQKSSQAPKLLFHYYDKDFNNEADTPDNFQSRRPNTSFCFLDIRSPGLGDTAMYLCATRIDRGLSPLHFGNGTRLTVT.

As to this clone: This sample also contains other DNA sequences that code for the same CDR3. The genes are TRBV18 and TRBJ1-5; 10 bases are shared with TRBD1. Trimming removed 3 bases from V and 5 bases from J; junction bases left unmatched: 1. Germline V gives CDR1 KGHSH, CDR2 LQKENI. The CDR3 has 14 amino acids. DNA for the CDR3: TGTGCCAGCTCACCCGGGACAGGGGATCAGCCCCAGCATTTT. Its translation is CASSPGTGDQPQHF.

This chain joins TRBV10-3 and TRBJ2-7; 9 bases match TRBD1. Germline loops: CDR1 ENHRY, CDR2 SYGVKD. This CDR3 has 14 residues. V lost 7 bases and J lost 5; bases outside the gene matches: 9. CDR3 sequence: CAITGGQGSNEQYF. CDR3 DNA: TGTGCCATCACCGGAGGACAGGGGAGCAACGAGCAGTACTTC.

CDR3 nucleotides: TGTGCCAGCAGCTTAAACCTAGTTACAGATACGCAGTATTTT. This encodes CASSLNLVTDTQYF. J is TRBJ2-3 and V is TRBV7-2; D remains ambiguous. Germline V gives CDR1 SGHTA, CDR2 FQGNSA. Trimming shortened V by 2 bases and J by 3 bases, and 9 bases separated the two germline ends. The CDR3 totals 14 residues.

The chain uses TRBV2 and TRBJ2-1, with TRBD2 identical over 8 bases. V lost 7 bases, J lost 3 bases, and 5 bases stayed unmatched. The CDR3 has 14 residues. Germline V lookup: CDR1 SNHLY, CDR2 FYNNEI. In DNA form, the CDR3 reads TGTGCCAGCAAACCCGGGACTAGCTACAATGAGCAGTTCTTC. It specifies CASKPGTSYNEQFF.